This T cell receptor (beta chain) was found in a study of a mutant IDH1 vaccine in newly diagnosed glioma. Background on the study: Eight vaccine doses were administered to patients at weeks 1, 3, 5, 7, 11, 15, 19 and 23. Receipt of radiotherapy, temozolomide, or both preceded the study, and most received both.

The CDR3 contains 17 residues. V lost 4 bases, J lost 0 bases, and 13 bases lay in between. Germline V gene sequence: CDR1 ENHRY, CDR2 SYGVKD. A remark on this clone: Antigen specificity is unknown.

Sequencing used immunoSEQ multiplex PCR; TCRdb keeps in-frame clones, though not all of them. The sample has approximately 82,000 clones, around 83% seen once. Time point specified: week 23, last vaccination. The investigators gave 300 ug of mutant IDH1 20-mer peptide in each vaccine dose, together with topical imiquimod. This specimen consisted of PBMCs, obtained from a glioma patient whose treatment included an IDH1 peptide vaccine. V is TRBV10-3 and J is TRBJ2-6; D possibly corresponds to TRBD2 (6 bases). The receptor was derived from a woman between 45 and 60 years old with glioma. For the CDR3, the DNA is TGTGCCATCAGTGTGGGGACTTTGAGCTCTGGGGCCAACGTCCTGACTTTC. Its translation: CAISVGTLSSGANVLTF.